This entry lists 9 T cell receptor beta chains sequenced from one sample in a study of cytomegalovirus exposure and HLA in healthy donors. The PCR ran on 60 Vbeta and 13 Jbeta primers. The protocol was immunoSEQ multiplex PCR, while the TCRdb copy is restricted to in-frame clones and leaves out a portion. The repertoire has over 110,000 clones, roughly 80% of them found once; the top ten carry 8.8%. Sequences were obtained from PBMCs. The source is a woman between 45 and 65 years old in good health and CMV-seropositive.

The sample holds a few counts of this clone. This chain connects TRBV19 to TRBJ1-1, with 7 positions matching TRBD1. The CDR3 totals 11 residues. With 10 bases clipped from V and 6 bases from J, the junction kept 5 bases outside the gene matches. Germline V gene data show CDR1 as LNHDA and CDR2 as SQIVND (reference sequence). DNA for the CDR3: TGTGCCACGCGACAGGGCCCTGAAGCTTTCTTT. Translation: CATRQGPEAFF.

J is TRBJ1-2 and V is TRBV7-9; 10 bases fit TRBD1. The V and J ends lost 3 bases and 4 bases, in that order; junction bases with no gene match: 5. This CDR3 spans 15 amino acids. The germline V gene has CDR1 SEHNR and CDR2 FQNEAQ (reference sequence). CDR3 in amino acids: CASSFRDRGGYGYTF. The CDR3 nucleotides are TGTGCCAGCAGCTTCCGGGACAGGGGCGGCTATGGCTACACCTTC.

The chain is built from TRBV5-1 and TRBJ2-2, with TRBD2 as a possible D gene (7 bases). Trimming took off 1 base at V and 8 bases at J, with 15 bases between the two ends. Germline CDR1 is SGHRS and CDR2 is YFSETQ. The CDR3 covers 15 residues. The CDR3 DNA reads TGCGCCAGCAGCTTGACCGGGGGGCCTAGGGGGGAGCTGTTTTTT. It yields the protein CASSLTGGPRGELFF.

The genes are TRBV18 and TRBJ2-1, with 12 bases that match TRBD1. Germline assignment: CDR1 KGHSH and CDR2 LQKENI. With 6 bases clipped from V and 5 bases from J, the junction kept 5 bases outside the gene matches. This CDR3 is built from 15 residues. Here the CDR3 DNA reads TGTGCCAGCTCCCCGGGACAGGGGGCAAACAATGAGCAGTTCTTC. It translates to CASSPGQGANNEQFF.

The V and J genes are TRBV6-5 and TRBJ1-6; 8 nucleotides agree with TRBD1. The CDR3 consists of 15 residues. Germline V gene lookup returns CDR1 MNHEY and CDR2 SVGAGI. The ends lost 5 bases at V and 9 bases at J; junction bases unmatched: 9. CDR3 DNA: TGTGCCAGCAGTCGCGGACAGGGAGGGGGTTCACCCCTCCACTTT. Protein: CASSRGQGGGSPLHF.

V is TRBV9 and J is TRBJ2-1; 8 nucleotides match TRBD2. The CDR3 is 16 amino acids. Germline V gene data show CDR1 as SGDLS and CDR2 as YYNGEE. The V gene end was trimmed by 4 bases and the J gene end by 0 bases; junction bases not matched to a gene: 6. CDR3 nucleotide sequence: TGTGCCAGCAGCCCTATTAGCGGGGACTCCTACAATGAGCAGTTCTTC. Protein product: CASSPISGDSYNEQFF. Full variable domain (rest looked up from reference TRBV9 and TRBJ2-1): DSGVTQTPKHLITATGQRVTLRCSPRSGDLSVYWYQQSLDQGLQFLIQYYNGEERAKGNILERFSAQQFPDLHSELNLSSLELGDSALYFCASSPISGDSYNEQFFGPGTRLTVL.

The chain couples TRBV10-3 to TRBJ1-6, with D perhaps matching TRBD1 (5 bases). CDR3 length: 13 amino acids. Trimming pared 8 bases from V and 9 bases from J, leaving 14 bases between. Germline V gene sequence: CDR1 ENHRY, CDR2 SYGVKD. The CDR3 loop reads CAISAGVSSPLHF. The CDR3 nucleotides read TGTGCCATCTCTGCGGGGGTTAGTTCACCCCTCCACTTT.

Of note for this clone: A junction boundary mismatches the germline segment, possibly from a read error. The chain uses TRBV6-1 and TRBJ1-3; D is undetermined. CDR1 is MNHNS, CDR2 SASEGT, per germline. The CDR3 spans 15 residues. The CDR3 coding sequence is TGTGCCAGCAGCGAAGGTCCGGGAGCTGGAAACACCATATATTTT. It specifies CASSEGPGAGNTIYF.

This sequence joins TRBV5-6 and TRBJ2-7; D is perhaps TRBD1 (6 bases). Germline CDR1 SGHDT, CDR2 YYEEEE. The V gene lost 3 bases and the J gene lost 3 bases, with 13 bases spanning the gap. The CDR3 is 14 amino acids. The CDR3 bases are TGTGCCAGCAGCTACAACAGGGCCAGCTACGAGCAGTACTTC. Amino acids: CASSYNRASYEQYF.